This TCR beta chain was sequenced in a study of shared clonotypes between healthy human individuals. CDR3 length: 13 amino acids. Germline V gene sequence: CDR1 MNHEY, CDR2 SVGAGI. The V end lost 6 bases, the J end lost 5 bases, and 11 bases lay between the germline ends. To note about this clone: Its antigen is not identified.

The data were produced by immunoSEQ multiplex PCR, yet TCRdb's version contains in-frame clones alone and is incomplete. The data contain about 2 million clones, approximately 95% of them singletons. Study-level points and caveats: Clonotypes shared by all four donors outscored non-shared clonotypes in generation probability.

The TCR originated in a man younger than 35 in good health. The sequenced sample was naive CD4+ T cells sorted from blood. Subset in this sample: CD45RA+ positively selected. This chain uses TRBV6-5 with TRBJ2-1, with D possibly being TRBD1 or TRBD2 (5 bases each). The CDR3 DNA sequence: TGTGCCAGCAGCAAGGGGACGCACAATGAGCAGTTCTTC. As protein: CASSKGTHNEQFF.